This T cell receptor delta chain derives from a study of gamma-delta T cells after stem cell transplantation. TCRdb reapplied CATT to the RT-PCR reads. The repertoire holds just under 2,500 delta-chain clones, with about 19% as singletons. The TCR sequence derives from a human donor. It is not recorded whose cells these are; they may come from a transplant donor. Input material: gamma-delta T cells.

For the CDR3, the DNA is TGTGCCTGTGACGGTATTCGTACTGGGGGACGAGACACCGATAAACTCATCTTT. It translates to CACDGIRTGGRDTDKLIF. The rearrangement joins TRDV2 to TRDJ1; 9 positions match TRDD3. The germline V gene encodes CDR1 GEAIGNYY and CDR2 EKD. The trim removed 3 bases at V and 0 bases at J, leaving 13 bases unmatched. The CDR3 is 18 residues long.